This T cell receptor beta chain was sequenced during a study of blood T cell repertoires in COVID-19. Study as a whole: Material from acute and convalescent COVID-19 was sourced from the United States, Italy and Spain. T cells, B-cell-depleted T cells, or PBMCs supplied cDNA or gDNA.

The V and J ends lost 6 bases and 4 bases respectively, with 17 bases between them. There are 15 residues in the CDR3. Germline loops: CDR1 WNHNN, CDR2 SYGVQD (reference sequence). The authors' processing: Reference gene primers were amplified, and this amplification served to estimate nucleated cell counts. Generated by immunoSEQ multiplex PCR, the TCRdb table keeps only in-frame clones and is missing some. V and J calls and clone size come straight from that table; D and trimming were deduced from the DNA. The sample holds about 160,000 clones, approximately 80% seen once. The sequencing input was peripheral blood. The rearrangement links TRBV10-1 to TRBJ2-3; perhaps TRBD1 as D (8 bases). This clonotype was obtained from a woman older than 75 with active or convalescent COVID-19. The CDR3 sequence: CASSQGQGGADTQYF. As DNA, the CDR3 is TGCGCCAGCAGCCAAGGACAGGGAGGGGCAGATACGCAGTATTTT.